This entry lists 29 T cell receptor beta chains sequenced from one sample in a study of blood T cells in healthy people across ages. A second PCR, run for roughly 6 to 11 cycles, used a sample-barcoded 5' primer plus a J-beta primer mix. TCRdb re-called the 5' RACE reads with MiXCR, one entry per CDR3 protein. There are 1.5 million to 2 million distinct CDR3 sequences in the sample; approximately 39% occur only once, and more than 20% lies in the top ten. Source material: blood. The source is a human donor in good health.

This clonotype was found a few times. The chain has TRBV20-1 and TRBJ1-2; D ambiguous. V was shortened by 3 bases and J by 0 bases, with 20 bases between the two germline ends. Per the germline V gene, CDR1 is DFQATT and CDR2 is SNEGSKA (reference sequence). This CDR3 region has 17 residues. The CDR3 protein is CSARVDGGLIANYGYTF. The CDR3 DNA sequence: TGCAGTGCTAGGGTGGATGGCGGACTCATAGCTAACTATGGCTACACCTTC.

CDR3 protein: CASSGRGQGLFTQYF. CDR3 DNA sequence: TGTGCCAGCAGTGGCCGGGGACAGGGGCTCTTTACGCAGTATTTT. The chain recombines TRBV6-1 with TRBJ2-3, with 10 positions matching TRBD1. Per the germline V gene, CDR1 is MNHNS and CDR2 is SASEGT. The length of the CDR3 is 15 residues. V lost 4 bases, J lost 8 bases, and 9 bases stayed unmatched.

The CDR3 DNA reads TGTGCCAGCAGCCAATTGTCCCTCCGGGGTGTCACTGAAGCTTTCTTT. Protein product: CASSQLSLRGVTEAFF. This chain connects TRBV14 to TRBJ1-1; D is unresolved. Germline CDR1 SGHDN, CDR2 FVKESK. The V and J ends lost 2 bases and 4 bases respectively, with 17 bases between them. CDR3 size: 16 residues. Based on the CDR3 plus reference TRBV14 and TRBJ1-1, the full variable domain is EAGVTQFPSHSVIEKGQTVTLRCDPISGHDNLYWYRRVMGKEIKFLLHFVKESKQDESGMPNNRFLAERTGGTYSTLKVQPAELEDSGVYFCASSQLSLRGVTEAFFGQGTRLTVV.

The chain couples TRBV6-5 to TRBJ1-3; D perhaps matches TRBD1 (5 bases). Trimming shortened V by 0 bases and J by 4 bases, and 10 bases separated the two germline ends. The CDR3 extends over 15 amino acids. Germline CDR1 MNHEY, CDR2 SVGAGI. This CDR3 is CASSYSVSGGNTIYF. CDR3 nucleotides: TGTGCCAGCAGTTACTCAGTGTCAGGGGGAAACACCATATATTTT.

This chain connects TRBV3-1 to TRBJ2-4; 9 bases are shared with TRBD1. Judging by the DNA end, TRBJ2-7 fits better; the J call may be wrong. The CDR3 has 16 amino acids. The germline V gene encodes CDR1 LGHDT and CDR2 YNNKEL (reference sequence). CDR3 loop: CASSRPRRTGDHEQYF. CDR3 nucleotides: TGTGCCAGCAGTCGCCCCCGCCGGACAGGGGATCACGAGCAGTACTTC.

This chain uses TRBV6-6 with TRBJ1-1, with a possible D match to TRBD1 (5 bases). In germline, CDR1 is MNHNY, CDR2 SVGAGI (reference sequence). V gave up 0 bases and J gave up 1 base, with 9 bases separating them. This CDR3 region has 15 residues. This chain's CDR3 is CASSYSVTANTEAFF. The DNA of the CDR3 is TGTGCCAGCAGTTACTCGGTGACAGCGAACACTGAAGCTTTCTTT.

The CDR3 sequence is CASSVGFGRRTYEQYF. DNA of the CDR3: TGTGCCAGCAGCGTAGGTTTCGGCAGGAGGACCTACGAGCAGTACTTC. The chain is built from TRBV9 and TRBJ2-7, with D tentatively TRBD2 (5 bases). Germline V gene data show CDR1 as SGDLS and CDR2 as YYNGEE. The V end lost 0 bases, the J end lost 2 bases, and 15 bases lay between the germline ends. The CDR3 sequence is 16 residues long.

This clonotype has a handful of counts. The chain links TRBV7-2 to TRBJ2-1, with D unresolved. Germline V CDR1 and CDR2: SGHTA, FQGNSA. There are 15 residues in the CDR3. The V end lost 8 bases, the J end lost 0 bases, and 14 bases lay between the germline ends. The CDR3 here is CASRGRRSSYNEQFF. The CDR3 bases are TGTGCCAGCCGCGGAAGGAGAAGCTCCTACAATGAGCAGTTCTTC. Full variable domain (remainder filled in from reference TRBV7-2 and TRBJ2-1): GAGVSQSPSNKVTEKGKDVELRCDPISGHTALYWYRQSLGQGLEFLIYFQGNSAPDKSGLPSDRFSAERTGGSVSTLTIQRTQQEDSAVYLCASRGRRSSYNEQFFGPGTRLTVL.

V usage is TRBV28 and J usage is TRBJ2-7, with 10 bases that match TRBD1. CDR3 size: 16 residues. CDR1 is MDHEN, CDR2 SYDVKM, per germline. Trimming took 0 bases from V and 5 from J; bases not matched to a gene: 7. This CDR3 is CASSLWGQGFLDEQYF. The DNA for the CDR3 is TGTGCCAGCAGTTTATGGGGACAGGGGTTTCTAGACGAGCAGTACTTC.

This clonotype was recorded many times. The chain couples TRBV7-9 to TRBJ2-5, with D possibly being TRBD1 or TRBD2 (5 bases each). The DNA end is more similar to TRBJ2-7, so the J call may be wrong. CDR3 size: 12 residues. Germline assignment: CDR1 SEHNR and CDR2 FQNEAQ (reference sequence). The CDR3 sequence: CASSPGPGEQYF. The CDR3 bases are TGTGCCAGCAGCCCGGGACCAGGCGAGCAGTACTTC.

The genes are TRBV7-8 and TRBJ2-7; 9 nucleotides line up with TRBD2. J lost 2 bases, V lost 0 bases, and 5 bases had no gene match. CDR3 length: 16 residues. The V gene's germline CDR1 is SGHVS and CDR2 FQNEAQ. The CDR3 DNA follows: TGTGCCAGCAGCTTAGCGCGCGAGCGGGGGGCCTACGAGCAGTACTTC. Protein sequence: CASSLARERGAYEQYF.

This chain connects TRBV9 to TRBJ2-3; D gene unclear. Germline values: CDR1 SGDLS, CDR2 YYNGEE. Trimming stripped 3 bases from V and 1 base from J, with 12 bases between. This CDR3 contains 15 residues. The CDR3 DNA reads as TGTGCCAGCAGCGGAAGAAGGACGCGCACAGATACGCAGTATTTT. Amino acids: CASSGRRTRTDTQYF.

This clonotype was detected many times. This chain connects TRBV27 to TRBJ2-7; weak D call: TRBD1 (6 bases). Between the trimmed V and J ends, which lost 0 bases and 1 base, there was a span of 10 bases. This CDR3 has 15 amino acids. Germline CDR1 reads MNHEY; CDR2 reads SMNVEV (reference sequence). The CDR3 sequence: CASSLSSDSSYEQYF. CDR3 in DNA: TGTGCCAGCAGTTTATCTTCGGACAGTTCCTACGAGCAGTACTTC.

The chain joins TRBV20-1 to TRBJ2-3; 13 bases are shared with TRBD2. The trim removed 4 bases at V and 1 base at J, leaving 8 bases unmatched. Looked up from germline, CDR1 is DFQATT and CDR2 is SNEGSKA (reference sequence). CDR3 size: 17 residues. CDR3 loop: CSATRTSGGARTDTQYF. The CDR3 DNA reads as TGCAGTGCTACTAGGACTAGCGGGGGCGCCCGCACAGATACGCAGTATTTT.

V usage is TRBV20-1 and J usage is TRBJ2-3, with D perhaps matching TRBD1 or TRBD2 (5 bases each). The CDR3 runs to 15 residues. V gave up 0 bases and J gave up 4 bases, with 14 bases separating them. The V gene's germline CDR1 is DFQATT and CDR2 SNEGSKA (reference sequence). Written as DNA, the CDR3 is TGCAGTGCTAGAGATTTTAAAGGGGACCCAGATACGCAGTATTTT. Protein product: CSARDFKGDPDTQYF.

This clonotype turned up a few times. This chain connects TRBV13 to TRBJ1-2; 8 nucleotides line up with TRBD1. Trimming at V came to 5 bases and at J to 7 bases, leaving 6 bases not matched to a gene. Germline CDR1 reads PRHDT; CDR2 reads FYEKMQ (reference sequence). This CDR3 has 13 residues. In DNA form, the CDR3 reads TGTGCCAGCAGCCCGGACAGGGATATTGGCTACACCTTC. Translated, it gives CASSPDRDIGYTF.

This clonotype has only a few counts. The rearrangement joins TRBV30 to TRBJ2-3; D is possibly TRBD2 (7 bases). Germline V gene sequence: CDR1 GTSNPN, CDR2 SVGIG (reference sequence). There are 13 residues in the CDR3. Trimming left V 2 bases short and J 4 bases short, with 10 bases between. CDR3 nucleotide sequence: TGTGCCTGGAGTCTCGGGGGGCCAGATACGCAGTATTTT. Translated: CAWSLGGPDTQYF. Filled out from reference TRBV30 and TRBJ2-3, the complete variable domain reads SQTIHQWPATLVQPVGSPLSLECTVEGTSNPNLYWYRQAAGRGLQLLFYSVGIGQISSEVPQNLSASRPQDRQFILSSKKLLLSDSGFYLCAWSLGGPDTQYFGPGTRLTVL.

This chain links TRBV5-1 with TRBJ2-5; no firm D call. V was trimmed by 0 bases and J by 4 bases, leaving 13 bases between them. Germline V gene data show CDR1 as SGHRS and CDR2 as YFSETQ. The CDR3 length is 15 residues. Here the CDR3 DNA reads TGCGCCAGCAGCTTGGTGTTAGCTAGTGGAGAGACCCAGTACTTC. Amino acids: CASSLVLASGETQYF.

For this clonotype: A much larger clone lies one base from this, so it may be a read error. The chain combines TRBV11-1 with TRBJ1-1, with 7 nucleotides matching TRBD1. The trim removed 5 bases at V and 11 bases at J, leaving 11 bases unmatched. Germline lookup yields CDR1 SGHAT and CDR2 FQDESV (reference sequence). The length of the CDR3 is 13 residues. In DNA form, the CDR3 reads TGTGCCAGCAGCCCCAGGACAGGCAGCCGGGCTTTCTTT. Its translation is CASSPRTGSRAFF.

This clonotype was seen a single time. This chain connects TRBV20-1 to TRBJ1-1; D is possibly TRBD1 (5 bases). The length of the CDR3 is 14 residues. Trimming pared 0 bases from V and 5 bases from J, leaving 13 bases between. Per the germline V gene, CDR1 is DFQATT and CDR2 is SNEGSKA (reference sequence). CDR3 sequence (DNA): TGCAGTGCTAGAGATGGTTCGGGGGGGACTGAAGCTTTCTTT. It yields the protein CSARDGSGGTEAFF.

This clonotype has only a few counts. In DNA form, the CDR3 reads TGTGCCAGCAGCGCGACAGGTCCGGTCCTATCCTACAATGAGCAGTTCTTC. Translating gives CASSATGPVLSYNEQFF. The rearrangement links TRBV7-3 to TRBJ2-1, with a possible D match to TRBD1 (6 bases). Germline CDR1 reads SGHTA; CDR2 reads FQGTGA. V lost 5 bases and J 1 base, leaving 18 bases between the germline ends. This CDR3 comprises 17 residues.

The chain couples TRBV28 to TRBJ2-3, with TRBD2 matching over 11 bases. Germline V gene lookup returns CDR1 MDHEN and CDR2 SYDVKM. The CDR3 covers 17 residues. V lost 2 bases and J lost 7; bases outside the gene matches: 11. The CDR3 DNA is TGTGCCAGCAGTTTAGGGAAAGTTAGCGGGGGGGCATATACGCAGTATTTT. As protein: CASSLGKVSGGAYTQYF.

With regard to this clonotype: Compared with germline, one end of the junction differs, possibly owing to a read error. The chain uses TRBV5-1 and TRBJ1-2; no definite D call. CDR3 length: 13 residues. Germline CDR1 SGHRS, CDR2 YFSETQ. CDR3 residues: CASCFNSNYGYTF. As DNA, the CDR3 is TGCGCCAGCTGCTTCAACAGTAACTATGGCTACACCTTC.

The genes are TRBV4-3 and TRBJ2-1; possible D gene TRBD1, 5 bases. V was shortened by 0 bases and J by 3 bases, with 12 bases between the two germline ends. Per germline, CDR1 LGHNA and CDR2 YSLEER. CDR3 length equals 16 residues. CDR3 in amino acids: CASSQDYSGFYNEQFF. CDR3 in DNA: TGCGCCAGCAGCCAAGATTATTCAGGGTTCTACAATGAGCAGTTCTTC.

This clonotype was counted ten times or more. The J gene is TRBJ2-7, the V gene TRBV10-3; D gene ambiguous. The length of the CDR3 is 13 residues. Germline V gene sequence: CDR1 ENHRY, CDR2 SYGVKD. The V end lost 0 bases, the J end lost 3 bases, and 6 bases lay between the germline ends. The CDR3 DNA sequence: TGTGCCATCAGTGAGTCCCAGGACTACGAGCAGTACTTC. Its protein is CAISESQDYEQYF.

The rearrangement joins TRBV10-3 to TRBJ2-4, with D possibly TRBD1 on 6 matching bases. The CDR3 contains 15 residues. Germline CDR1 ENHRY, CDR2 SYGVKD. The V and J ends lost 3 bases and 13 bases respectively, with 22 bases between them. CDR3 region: CAISEGDRLQRGQYF. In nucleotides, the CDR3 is TGTGCCATCAGTGAAGGAGACAGGCTTCAGAGGGGGCAGTACTTC.

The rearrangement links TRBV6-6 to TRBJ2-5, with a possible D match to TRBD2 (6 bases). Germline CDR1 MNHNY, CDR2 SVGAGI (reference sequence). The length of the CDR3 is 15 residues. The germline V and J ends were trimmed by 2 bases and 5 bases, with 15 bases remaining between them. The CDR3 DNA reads TGTGCCAGCAGTTACGAGGTGACGGGGGAGGAGACCCAGTACTTC. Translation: CASSYEVTGEETQYF.

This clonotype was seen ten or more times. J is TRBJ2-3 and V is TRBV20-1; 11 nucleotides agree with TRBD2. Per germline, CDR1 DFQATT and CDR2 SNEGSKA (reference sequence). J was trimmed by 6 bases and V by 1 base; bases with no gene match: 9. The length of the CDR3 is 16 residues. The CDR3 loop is CSARAPGTSGSDTQYF. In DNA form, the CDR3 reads TGCAGTGCTAGAGCCCCCGGGACTAGCGGCTCCGATACGCAGTATTTT.

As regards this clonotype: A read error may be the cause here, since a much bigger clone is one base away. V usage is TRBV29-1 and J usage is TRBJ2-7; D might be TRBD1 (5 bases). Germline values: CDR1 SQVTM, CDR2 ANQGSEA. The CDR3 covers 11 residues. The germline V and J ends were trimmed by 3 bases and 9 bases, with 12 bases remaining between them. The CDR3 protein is CSVESRVGQYF. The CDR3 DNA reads TGCAGCGTTGAGTCCAGGGTGGGGCAGTACTTC.